Listed below are T cell receptor beta chains from one sample, sequenced in a study of blood T cell repertoires in COVID-19. The method was immunoSEQ multiplex PCR; TCRdb's version includes in-frame clones alone and lacks a portion of them. The sample has a few hundred thousand clones, over 80% seen once. The sequenced sample consisted of peripheral blood. The receptors come from a woman aged 45-59 years with active or convalescent COVID-19. Each CDR3 is given with its conserved first and last residue. D genes are given only for firm matches. Clone size is shown for a subset of rows, as once, few, many or a class of expanded clone.

d_call: NA
clone_size: once
v_call: TRBV5-3
cdr3_length: 18
j_call: TRBJ2-1
cdr3_nt: TGTGCCAGAAGAATACGGGCGGGAAAACAGGTCTCCTACAATGAGCAGTTCTTC
cdr3_aa: CARRIRAGKQVSYNEQFF

d_call: TRBD2
clone_size: NA
v_call: TRBV7-9
cdr3_length: 15
j_call: TRBJ2-1
cdr3_nt: TGTGCCAGCAGCTTACGGACTAGCGGACACAATGAGCAGTTCTTC
cdr3_aa: CASSLRTSGHNEQFF

d_call: NA
clone_size: NA
v_call: TRBV19
cdr3_length: 15
j_call: TRBJ1-2
cdr3_nt: TGTGCCAGTAGTATCCGCCGCGACGGGGGCTATGGCTACACCTTC
cdr3_aa: CASSIRRDGGYGYTF

d_call: TRBD1
clone_size: NA
v_call: TRBV7-9
cdr3_length: 16
j_call: TRBJ1-2
cdr3_nt: TGTGCCAGCAGCTCTCGAGGGGACAGGGGGCTCTATGGCTACACCTTC
cdr3_aa: CASSSRGDRGLYGYTF

d_call: TRBD1
clone_size: NA
v_call: TRBV15
cdr3_length: 15
j_call: TRBJ1-1
cdr3_nt: TGTGCCACCAGCAGAGATCCCACAGGGGGCACTGAAGCTTTCTTT
cdr3_aa: CATSRDPTGGTEAFF

d_call: NA
clone_size: NA
v_call: TRBV7-6
cdr3_length: 18
j_call: TRBJ1-1
cdr3_nt: TGTGCCAGCAGCCGCCGGGGGGCGGCAGGTCAGTGGAGCACTGAAGCTTTCTTT
cdr3_aa: CASSRRGAAGQWSTEAFF

d_call: TRBD2
clone_size: NA
v_call: TRBV5-1
cdr3_length: 15
j_call: TRBJ2-7
cdr3_nt: TGCGCCAGCAGCTCCCTAGCGGGAGGACGGGACGAGCAGTACTTC
cdr3_aa: CASSSLAGGRDEQYF

d_call: TRBD1
clone_size: NA
v_call: TRBV3-1/TRBV3-2
cdr3_length: 16
j_call: TRBJ2-2
cdr3_nt: TGTGCCAGCAGCCAAGGGACAGGGGCGAACACCGGGGAGCTGTTTTTT
cdr3_aa: CASSQGTGANTGELFF

d_call: TRBD1
clone_size: NA
v_call: TRBV5-6
cdr3_length: 16
j_call: TRBJ1-1
cdr3_nt: TGTGCCAGCAGCTGGACACTCGGACAGGGTGGCACTGAAGCTTTCTTT
cdr3_aa: CASSWTLGQGGTEAFF

d_call: TRBD2
clone_size: NA
v_call: TRBV27
cdr3_length: 14
j_call: TRBJ2-1
cdr3_nt: TGTGCCAGCCGACTAGCGGGAGCTCTCAATGAGCAGTTCTTC
cdr3_aa: CASRLAGALNEQFF

d_call: NA
clone_size: NA
v_call: TRBV5-5
cdr3_length: 14
j_call: TRBJ1-2
cdr3_nt: TGTGCCAGCAGCCCTGGGCCAGGGGTAAGGGGCTACACCTTC
cdr3_aa: CASSPGPGVRGYTF

d_call: NA
clone_size: NA
v_call: TRBV6-5
cdr3_length: 15
j_call: TRBJ1-2
cdr3_nt: TGTGCCAGCAGCCCACTGCGGGGGGCGTACTATGGCTACACCTTC
cdr3_aa: CASSPLRGAYYGYTF

d_call: TRBD2
clone_size: medium-sized
v_call: TRBV20-1
cdr3_length: 14
j_call: TRBJ2-5
cdr3_nt: TGCAGTGCTCGTGAAGGCGGGAGCTATGAGACCCAGTACTTC
cdr3_aa: CSAREGGSYETQYF

d_call: TRBD2
clone_size: NA
v_call: TRBV5-1
cdr3_length: 15
j_call: TRBJ2-1
cdr3_nt: TGCGCCAGCAGCCCCCTAGCGGGGGACTACAATGAGCAGTTCTTC
cdr3_aa: CASSPLAGDYNEQFF

d_call: NA
clone_size: NA
v_call: TRBV6-4
cdr3_length: 15
j_call: TRBJ1-1
cdr3_nt: TGTGCCATTTTCCCCACTCTGAGTGCGAACACTGAAGCTTTCTTT
cdr3_aa: CAIFPTLSANTEAFF

d_call: NA
clone_size: NA
v_call: TRBV19
cdr3_length: 11
j_call: TRBJ1-2
cdr3_nt: TGTGCCAGTAGTGCTTTTCGGGGCTACACCTTC
cdr3_aa: CASSAFRGYTF

d_call: TRBD1
clone_size: NA
v_call: TRBV28
cdr3_length: 19
j_call: TRBJ1-5
cdr3_nt: TGTGCCAGCAGTGCCACCGCGGGCAGGGGGCGCGTGGGCAATCAGCCCCAGCATTTT
cdr3_aa: CASSATAGRGRVGNQPQHF

d_call: TRBD1
clone_size: NA
v_call: TRBV27
cdr3_length: 18
j_call: TRBJ1-2
cdr3_nt: TGTGCCAGCAGTTTGACCGCCGGACAGGGTGGAGCTAACTATGGCTACACCTTC
cdr3_aa: CASSLTAGQGGANYGYTF

d_call: TRBD2
clone_size: NA
v_call: TRBV7-2
cdr3_length: 16
j_call: TRBJ2-5
cdr3_nt: TGTGCCAGCAGCCCCCCGGGACTAGCGGGAGTAGAGACCCAGTACTTC
cdr3_aa: CASSPPGLAGVETQYF

d_call: NA
clone_size: NA
v_call: TRBV5-1
cdr3_length: 15
j_call: TRBJ1-5
cdr3_nt: TGCGCCAGCAGCTTGGACGGACATTTGGTTCAGCCCCAGCATTTT
cdr3_aa: CASSLDGHLVQPQHF

d_call: NA
clone_size: NA
v_call: TRBV15
cdr3_length: 14
j_call: TRBJ2-7
cdr3_nt: TGTGCCACCAGCAAGGGGGACGGATCCTACGAGCAGTACTTC
cdr3_aa: CATSKGDGSYEQYF

d_call: TRBD1
clone_size: NA
v_call: TRBV18
cdr3_length: 13
j_call: TRBJ1-1
cdr3_nt: TGTGCCAGCTCCCCCGACAGGGTGGGGGAAGCTTTCTTT
cdr3_aa: CASSPDRVGEAFF

d_call: TRBD2
clone_size: NA
v_call: TRBV5-4
cdr3_length: 17
j_call: TRBJ2-1
cdr3_nt: TGTGCCAGCCGGGGGAGACTAGCGGGAGACTCTTACAATGAGCAGTTCTTC
cdr3_aa: CASRGRLAGDSYNEQFF

d_call: TRBD1
clone_size: NA
v_call: TRBV5-4
cdr3_length: 14
j_call: TRBJ2-2
cdr3_nt: TGTGCCAGCAGCGGACAGGGCGGCTCCGGGGAGCTGTTTTTT
cdr3_aa: CASSGQGGSGELFF

d_call: TRBD1
clone_size: NA
v_call: TRBV28
cdr3_length: 16
j_call: TRBJ1-2
cdr3_nt: TGTGCCAGCAGGAGACAGGGGACAGGAATCCTCTATGGCTACACCTTC
cdr3_aa: CASRRQGTGILYGYTF

d_call: TRBD2
clone_size: NA
v_call: TRBV24-1
cdr3_length: 15
j_call: TRBJ2-1
cdr3_nt: TGTGCCACCAGTGTGGGGACTAGCTCGGCCGATGAGCAGTTCTTC
cdr3_aa: CATSVGTSSADEQFF

d_call: TRBD2
clone_size: NA
v_call: TRBV10-3
cdr3_length: 15
j_call: TRBJ2-1
cdr3_nt: TGTGCCATCAAATCCAGCGGGAATACTATCAATGAGCAGTTCTTC
cdr3_aa: CAIKSSGNTINEQFF

d_call: NA
clone_size: NA
v_call: TRBV30
cdr3_length: 11
j_call: TRBJ2-5
cdr3_nt: TGTGCCTGGAGTCCGCAAGAGACCCAGTACTTC
cdr3_aa: CAWSPQETQYF

d_call: TRBD1
clone_size: few
v_call: TRBV6-5
cdr3_length: 15
j_call: TRBJ1-5
cdr3_nt: TGTGCCAGCAGAGGGGACAGGAGTAGCAATCAGCCCCAGCATTTT
cdr3_aa: CASRGDRSSNQPQHF

d_call: TRBD1
clone_size: few
v_call: TRBV29-1
cdr3_length: 14
j_call: TRBJ1-3
cdr3_nt: TGCAGCGCCACCGGGACAGGGACTGGAAACACCATATATTTT
cdr3_aa: CSATGTGTGNTIYF

d_call: TRBD1
clone_size: NA
v_call: TRBV7-9
cdr3_length: 15
j_call: TRBJ2-5
cdr3_nt: TGTGCCAGCACCCTGGGCCCGACAGGGGAAGAGACCCAGTACTTC
cdr3_aa: CASTLGPTGEETQYF